The 6 T cell receptor beta chains listed next were all sequenced from one sample in a study of T-cell memory formation after mild COVID-19. TCRdb reprocessed the 5' RACE reads via MiXCR and lists one record per CDR3 protein. The sample gives fewer than 650,000 distinct CDR3 sequences, about a fifth of which show up once; about 8.2% is in the top ten. The specimen sequenced was PBMCs or a T cell subset sorted from them (not recorded which). The receptors stem from an adult woman who had mild COVID-19 (a few samples of this study predate the infection). Cell type and time point are not known.

The V and J genes are TRBV19 and TRBJ2-7; 11 nucleotides match TRBD1. Germline trimming cut 5 bases from V and 2 bases from J; bases unmatched to any gene: 14. The CDR3 sequence is 18 residues long. Per the germline V gene, CDR1 is LNHDA and CDR2 is SQIVND (reference sequence). The CDR3 bases are TGTGCCAGTAGTCTAGGACAGGGGGCACGCTCCTCTCCCTACGAGCAGTACTTC. Its translation: CASSLGQGARSSPYEQYF.

The DNA for the CDR3 is TGTGCCAGCAGTGGCCACTTGACAGGGAATGATGGCTACACCTTC. Translating it yields CASSGHLTGNDGYTF. The V gene is TRBV27, the J gene TRBJ1-2; TRBD1 aligns across 7 bases. The V and J ends lost 5 bases and 6 bases, in that order; junction bases with no gene match: 12. Germline V CDR1 and CDR2: MNHEY, SMNVEV (reference sequence). The CDR3 loop spans 15 amino acids.

There are a few counts of this clonotype. The chain has TRBV9 and TRBJ2-2; D may be TRBD1 (6 bases). Trimming removed 0 bases from V and 6 bases from J, with 9 bases in between. The CDR3 runs to 14 residues. The germline V gene has CDR1 SGDLS and CDR2 YYNGEE. The CDR3 here is CASSVDNRAGELFF. The CDR3 DNA reads TGTGCCAGCAGCGTAGACAACAGGGCCGGGGAGCTGTTTTTT.

The genes are TRBV5-1 and TRBJ2-5; the D gene could be TRBD1 or TRBD2 (5 bases each). The CDR3 length is 14 residues. Germline loops: CDR1 SGHRS, CDR2 YFSETQ. V was clipped by 4 bases and J by 1 base, with 11 bases between them. CDR3 region: CASSPSGTQETQYF. The CDR3 nucleotides are TGCGCCAGCAGCCCTTCCGGGACCCAAGAGACCCAGTACTTC.

This chain links TRBV19 with TRBJ1-1, with 7 positions matching TRBD1. CDR1 is LNHDA and CDR2 is SQIVND in the germline V gene (reference sequence). V lost 10 bases, J lost 1 base, and 15 bases stayed unmatched. This CDR3 has 16 residues. This CDR3 is CATRQGAVIWNTEAFF. The CDR3 DNA follows: TGTGCCACCCGACAGGGCGCGGTTATTTGGAACACTGAAGCTTTCTTT.

The J gene is TRBJ2-7, the V gene TRBV5-1; 10 nucleotides line up with TRBD1. With 3 bases clipped from V and 4 bases from J, the junction kept 7 bases outside the gene matches. Per germline, CDR1 SGHRS and CDR2 YFSETQ. The CDR3 length is 15 residues. CDR3 residues: CASSWTGTGVYEQYF. The CDR3 nucleotides are TGCGCCAGCAGCTGGACCGGGACAGGGGTGTACGAGCAGTACTTC. Full variable domain (remainder filled in from reference TRBV5-1 and TRBJ2-7): KAGVTQTPRYLIKTRGQQVTLSCSPISGHRSVSWYQQTPGQGLQFLFEYFSETQRNKGNFPGRFSGRQFSNSRSEMNVSTLELGDSALYLCASSWTGTGVYEQYFGPGTRLTVT.